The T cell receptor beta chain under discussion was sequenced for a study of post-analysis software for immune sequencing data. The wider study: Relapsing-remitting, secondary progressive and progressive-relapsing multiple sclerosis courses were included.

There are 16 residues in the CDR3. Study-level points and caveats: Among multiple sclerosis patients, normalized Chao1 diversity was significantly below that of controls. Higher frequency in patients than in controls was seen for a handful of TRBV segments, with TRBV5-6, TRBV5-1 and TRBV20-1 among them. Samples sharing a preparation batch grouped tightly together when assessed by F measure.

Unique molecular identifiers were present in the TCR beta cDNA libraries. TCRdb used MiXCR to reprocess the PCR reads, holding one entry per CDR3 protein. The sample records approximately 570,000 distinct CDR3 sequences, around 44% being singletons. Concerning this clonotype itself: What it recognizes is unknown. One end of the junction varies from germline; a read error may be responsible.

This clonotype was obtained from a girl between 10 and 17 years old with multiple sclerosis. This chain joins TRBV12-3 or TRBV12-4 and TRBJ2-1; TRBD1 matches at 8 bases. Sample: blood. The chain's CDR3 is CAGSDRTGSSYNEQFF. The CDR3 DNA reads TGTGCCGGCAGTGACCGGACAGGGAGCTCCTACAATGAGCAGTTCTTC.